The TCR beta chain described here comes from a study of PD-1 blockade in mismatch repair-deficient tumors (dated by TCRdb to about 2017). In the study overall: Between late 2013 and September 2016, approximately 90 consecutive patients with over ten mismatch repair-deficient cancer types, all previously treated and progressing, were enrolled in the trial. Deep sequencing of TCR CDR3 regions was used to track tumor-associated T cell clones in peripheral blood of patients responding to PD-1 blockade.

The germline ends are 20 bases apart after V is trimmed by 6 bases and J by 11 bases. The germline V gene supplies CDR1 ENHRY and CDR2 SYGVKD. Inclusive of the bounding cysteine and phenylalanine, the CDR3 is 14 residues long. Only the CDR3 part of the read is kept: 42 bases, read in frame from the first base. Explained via the paper, the time point label denotes: identical approximately nine-day culture without peptide (control). For every enrolled patient, mismatch repair deficiency was confirmed by either polymerase chain reaction or immunohistochemistry. TCR sequencing was performed for a few patients who responded to pembrolizumab therapy. About 7 ELISpot-reactive candidate neoantigen peptides were each used in an approximately 10-day in vitro stimulation before TCR sequencing. As the baseline for calculating clone fold-changes, a control culture with no peptide was run in an identical way. The phase II trial prospectively evaluated PD-1 blockade with pembrolizumab in advanced mismatch repair-deficient cancers, independent of tissue of origin.

The library was made by the immunoSEQ multiplex PCR assay. Processing in the source paper ran as follows. Clones were defined as neoantigen-specific by significant expansion to the relevant peptide and no significant expansion to any other tested peptide. Not all clones reach the TCRdb copy of this immuneACCESS table, which keeps in-frame sequences only. Checked studies attribute under half of the gap to unresolved V genes and leave the rest unexplained. The DNA was the basis for D and trimming; V, J and clone size are from that table. This sample has roughly 13,000 clones in its table, and 80% to 90% of those were observed once. The biggest ten clones account for about an eighth of the sample. Notes on this clone: No cognate antigen has been identified for it. It has no much larger one-base neighbor in the sample; base qualities were not kept.

What the study reported, not specific to this receptor: Tumor-resident clones, often undetectable in blood before treatment, expanded rapidly after pembrolizumab and then contracted, generally before radiologic responses. Of seven peptides, a few triggered clonal expansion, producing over 120 unique blood TCRs, of which seven were also present in tumor, and every positive peptide came from a frameshift mutation.

The source of this sequence is an adult with mismatch repair-deficient cancer. The receptor chain draws on TRBV10-3 and TRBJ1-3; TRBD1 could be the D gene, as 5 bases match. The material sequenced was cells cultured in vitro, taken from a patient treated with pembrolizumab. This receptor carries the CDR3 CAIREAGTRNAIYF. The DNA is as follows: TGTGCCATCAGGGAGGCCGGGACCCGAAATGCCATATATTTT.